These 16 T cell receptor beta chains were all obtained from the same sample, sequenced in a study of post-analysis software for immune sequencing data. Findings of the study overall: Patients showed TRBV5-6, TRBV5-1 and TRBV20-1 among a few TRBV segments more frequent than in controls.

Prepared libraries of TCR beta cDNA carried unique molecular identifiers. Using its own MiXCR run on the PCR reads, TCRdb lists one record per CDR3 protein. The table lists a few hundred thousand distinct CDR3 sequences, less than 40% of them singletons. No antigens are known for them. Sequenced: blood. The receptors were gathered from a girl between 10 and 17 years old with multiple sclerosis.

This clonotype was detected only a few times. This chain uses TRBV14 with TRBJ1-2; tentative D call: TRBD1 (5 bases). V shed 1 base and J shed 3 bases, with 6 bases lying between them. Per germline, CDR1 SGHDN and CDR2 FVKESK. This CDR3 is 13 amino acids long. The CDR3 spells CASSQVGDYGYTF. The DNA of the CDR3 is TGTGCCAGCAGCCAAGTGGGGGACTATGGCTACACCTTC. Based on the CDR3 plus reference TRBV14 and TRBJ1-2, the full variable domain is EAGVTQFPSHSVIEKGQTVTLRCDPISGHDNLYWYRRVMGKEIKFLLHFVKESKQDESGMPNNRFLAERTGGTYSTLKVQPAELEDSGVYFCASSQVGDYGYTFGSGTRLTVV.

Regarding this clonotype: A read error is possible here, since a much larger clone lies one base away. This sequence joins TRBV4-1 and TRBJ1-2; 9 positions agree with TRBD1. The junction had 6 bases not matched to a gene; V was cut back by 4 bases and J by 3 bases. Germline CDR1 MGHRA, CDR2 YSYEKL. There are 15 residues in the CDR3. The CDR3 protein is CASSRPGQGHYGYTF. In DNA form, the CDR3 reads TGCGCCAGCAGCCGCCCGGGACAGGGTCACTATGGCTACACCTTC.

This clonotype was counted once. The rearrangement uses TRBV21-1 and TRBJ1-2. TRBV21-1 is a recognized pseudogene. CDR3 size: 14 residues. The CDR3 sequence: CASSKVRLNYGYTF. Written as DNA, the CDR3 is TGTGCCAGCAGCAAAGTGAGGCTGAACTATGGCTACACCTTC.

This sequence joins TRBV27 and TRBJ1-5; TRBD1 agrees at 7 bases. The CDR3 totals 16 residues. V dropped 0 bases and J dropped 6; count of bases not matched to a gene: 8. Germline lookup yields CDR1 MNHEY and CDR2 SMNVEV (reference sequence). In DNA form, the CDR3 reads TGTGCCAGCAGTTTATCGGGAGGGGGCGCGTTTCAGCCCCAGCATTTT. Its protein is CASSLSGGGAFQPQHF.

This chain joins TRBV5-6 and TRBJ2-7; D is perhaps TRBD1 or TRBD2 (5 bases each). Germline loops: CDR1 SGHDT, CDR2 YYEEEE. The V end was cut by 1 base, the J end by 9 bases, with 20 bases between. The CDR3 runs to 15 residues. CDR3 DNA: TGTGCCAGCAGCTTGAGATGGGCAGCGGACAATGGGCAGTACTTC. Its translation is CASSLRWAADNGQYF.

This clonotype was found a few times. The chain recombines TRBV20-1 with TRBJ2-3, with D possibly matching TRBD1 (6 bases). The CDR3 is 19 residues long. Germline loops: CDR1 DFQATT, CDR2 SNEGSKA (reference sequence). Deletions cut 0 bases from V and 0 bases from J, with 22 bases between. The CDR3 loop is CSARDGRGFETASTDTQYF. Here the CDR3 DNA reads TGCAGTGCTAGAGATGGTAGGGGGTTCGAAACGGCTAGCACAGATACGCAGTATTTT.

This clonotype came up many times. The rearrangement links TRBV5-1 to TRBJ2-7; 14 bases map to TRBD2. The CDR3 extends over 18 amino acids. The germline CDR1 and CDR2 sequences are SGHRS and YFSETQ. Trimming took 4 bases from V and 3 from J; bases not matched to a gene: 12. CDR3 nucleotide sequence: TGCGCCAGCAGCCCTGGGACTAGCGGGAGACAACTTCTCTACGAGCAGTACTTC. Translation: CASSPGTSGRQLLYEQYF. The entire variable domain, with the rest obtained from reference TRBV5-1 and TRBJ2-7, is as follows: KAGVTQTPRYLIKTRGQQVTLSCSPISGHRSVSWYQQTPGQGLQFLFEYFSETQRNKGNFPGRFSGRQFSNSRSEMNVSTLELGDSALYLCASSPGTSGRQLLYEQYFGPGTRLTVT.

This clonotype was seen repeatedly, ten times or more. The chain employs TRBV15 and TRBJ1-6; no firm D call. The CDR3 is made up of 15 amino acids. The germline V gene encodes CDR1 LNHNV and CDR2 YYDKDF (reference sequence). Trimming shortened V by 0 bases and J by 9 bases, and 12 bases separated the two germline ends. The chain's CDR3 is CATSREWAGPSPLHF. The CDR3 bases are TGTGCCACCAGCAGAGAATGGGCAGGTCCTTCACCCCTCCACTTT.

This clonotype occurred many times. DNA for the CDR3: TGCGCCAGCAGCTTGACCGGGAGTGGAACAGATACGCAGTATTTT. This encodes CASSLTGSGTDTQYF. The chain uses TRBV5-1 and TRBJ2-3; D is possibly TRBD2 (6 bases). This CDR3 has 15 amino acids. Trimming took 1 base from V and 3 from J, leaving 12 bases between them. Germline assignment: CDR1 SGHRS and CDR2 YFSETQ.

About this clonotype: This may stem from a read error, because a much larger clone lies one nucleotide away. The chain carries TRBV20-1 and TRBJ2-1; the match to TRBD1 covers 10 bases. Germline V gives CDR1 DFQATT, CDR2 SNEGSKA (reference sequence). This CDR3 is built from 14 residues. The CDR3 sequence: CSAITGQGYNEQVF. DNA for the CDR3: TGCAGTGCTATTACGGGACAGGGGTACAATGAGCAGGTCTTC.

The chain carries TRBV2 and TRBJ2-1; D unclear. The CDR3 is 16 residues long. Germline CDR1 is SNHLY and CDR2 is FYNNEI. Trimming took off 5 bases at V and 6 bases at J, with 20 bases between the two ends. CDR3 residues: CASSKRVEARSNEQFF. In DNA, the CDR3 is TGTGCCAGCAGTAAGAGAGTGGAAGCCAGGAGCAATGAGCAGTTCTTC.

This clonotype came up a few times. The junction and the germline gene differ at one end; a read error may be behind it. This chain joins TRBV3-1 and TRBJ1-2, with D perhaps TRBD1 (5 bases). This CDR3 region has 15 residues. The germline gives CDR1 LGHDT, CDR2 YNNKEL (reference sequence). The CDR3 sequence: CASSQSTGRGYDYTF. The CDR3 DNA reads as TGTGCCAGCAGCCAAAGCACAGGAAGAGGTTATGACTACACCTTC.

CDR3 nucleotide sequence: TGCAGTGCTAGAGCGCCGGAGGGAATAAATCAGCCCCAGCATTTT. The encoded protein is CSARAPEGINQPQHF. The V call is TRBV20-1, the J call TRBJ1-5; D unresolved. This CDR3 has 15 amino acids. Deletions cut 1 base from V and 4 bases from J, with 14 bases between. Per germline, CDR1 DFQATT and CDR2 SNEGSKA (reference sequence).

The sample holds a few counts of this clonotype. The V gene is TRBV18, the J gene TRBJ2-5; D is unclear. The CDR3 has 14 amino acids. The germline gives CDR1 KGHSH, CDR2 LQKENI. V lost 3 bases and J 2 bases, leaving 10 bases between the germline ends. CDR3 residues: CASSPLQSQETQYF. The CDR3 nucleotides read TGTGCCAGCTCACCTCTTCAGTCACAAGAGACCCAGTACTTC.

This clonotype occurred a few times. The chain couples TRBV7-2 to TRBJ1-1; a possible D gene is TRBD1 (6 bases). Germline V CDR1 and CDR2: SGHTA, FQGNSA. The CDR3 extends over 14 amino acids. Trimming left V 5 bases short and J 0 bases short, with 10 bases between. CDR3 residues: CASSPQGMNTEAFF. CDR3 nucleotides: TGTGCCAGCAGCCCCCAGGGGATGAACACTGAAGCTTTCTTT.

Turning to this clonotype: This may be a read error, as it is one base from a much larger clone. The chain combines TRBV7-9 with TRBJ1-5; D is ambiguous. The CDR3 sequence is 15 residues long. The germline V gene encodes CDR1 SEHNR and CDR2 FQNEAQ (reference sequence). CDR3 region: CASSPAAASNQSQHF. CDR3 nucleotides: TGTGCCAGCAGCCCGGCGGCAGCTAGCAATCAGTCCCAGCATTTT.